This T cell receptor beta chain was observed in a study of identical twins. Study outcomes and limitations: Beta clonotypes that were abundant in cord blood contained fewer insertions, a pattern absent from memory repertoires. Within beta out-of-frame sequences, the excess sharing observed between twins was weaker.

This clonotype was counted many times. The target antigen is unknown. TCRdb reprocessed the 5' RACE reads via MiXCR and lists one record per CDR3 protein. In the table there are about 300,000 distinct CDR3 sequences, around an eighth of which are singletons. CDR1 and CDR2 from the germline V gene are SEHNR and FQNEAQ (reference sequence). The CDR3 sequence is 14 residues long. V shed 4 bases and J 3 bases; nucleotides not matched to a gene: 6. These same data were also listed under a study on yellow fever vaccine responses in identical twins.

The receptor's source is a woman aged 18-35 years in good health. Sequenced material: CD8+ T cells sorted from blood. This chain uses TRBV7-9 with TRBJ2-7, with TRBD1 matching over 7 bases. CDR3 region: CASSSPGQLYEQYF. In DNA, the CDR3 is TGTGCCAGCAGCTCTCCGGGACAGCTCTACGAGCAGTACTTC.